Presented here are 22 T cell receptor beta chains from one specimen sequenced in a study of blood T cell repertoires in COVID-19 (dated by TCRdb to about 2020). The library came from the immunoSEQ multiplex PCR assay. As stored in TCRdb, this immuneACCESS dataset retains in-frame rearrangements with V and J assigned. A fraction of the clones does not appear; measured against another copy, unresolved V genes explain less than half of the discrepancy, and the remainder lacks a known reason. Counted in this sample were roughly 190,000 clones; approximately 84% of them appeared once. The ten largest make up 3.2% of the sample. Material: PBMCs or T cells enriched from blood (not recorded which). Receptor source: a woman aged 25 to 39 who had recovered from COVID-19.

The V gene is TRBV7-3, the J gene TRBJ2-2, with 9 bases that match TRBD2. Germline values: CDR1 SGHTA, CDR2 FQGTGA. V shed 5 bases, J shed 1 base, and the junction held 5 bases outside the gene matches. The CDR3 contains 16 residues. This CDR3 is CASSPSGDWNTGELFF. The CDR3 DNA reads as TGTGCCAGCAGCCCTAGCGGGGATTGGAACACCGGGGAGCTGTTTTTT.

The chain combines TRBV18 with TRBJ2-1; a possible D gene is TRBD2 (5 bases). V gave up 4 bases and J gave up 0 bases, with 19 bases separating them. Germline values: CDR1 KGHSH, CDR2 LQKENI. The CDR3 totals 18 residues. DNA of the CDR3: TGTGCCAGCTCACTCTCGCCGGAGGCGTTTAGCTCCTACAATGAGCAGTTCTTC. Protein: CASSLSPEAFSSYNEQFF.

The rearrangement links TRBV27 to TRBJ1-1; D call uncertain. The germline CDR1 and CDR2 sequences are MNHEY and SMNVEV (reference sequence). The CDR3 consists of 13 residues. The V end was cut by 7 bases, the J end by 5 bases, with 14 bases between. For the CDR3, the DNA is TGTGCCAGCATCGGCGGGATTTGGACTGAAGCTTTCTTT. It specifies CASIGGIWTEAFF.

As DNA, the CDR3 is TGTGCCAGTAGTATTTCGGGTGGAAACACCATATATTTT. This translates into CASSISGGNTIYF. This chain links TRBV19 with TRBJ1-3; D gene unclear. The ends were cut back, 3 bases at V and 3 bases at J, with 6 bases in the middle. The CDR3 has 13 residues. In germline, CDR1 is LNHDA, CDR2 SQIVND (reference sequence).

This rearrangement joins TRBV18 to TRBJ2-5, with 8 bases fitting TRBD1. This CDR3 has 14 amino acids. From germline, CDR1 is KGHSH and CDR2 LQKENI. J was trimmed by 4 bases and V by 3 bases; bases with no gene match: 4. CDR3 residues: CASSPTGGLETQYF. The CDR3 nucleotides read TGTGCCAGCTCACCTACAGGGGGATTAGAGACCCAGTACTTC.

Concerning this clone itself: Its ends do not fully match the called genes, so a read error is possible. The V and J genes are TRBV7-6 and TRBJ2-3; D unclear. The CDR3 extends over 13 amino acids. Per germline, CDR1 SGHVS and CDR2 FNYEAQ. CDR3 sequence: CASSLGALRPGDF. CDR3 DNA: TGTGCCAGCAGCTTAGGTGCCCTCAGGCCCGGCGATTTT.

This chain links TRBV5-6 with TRBJ1-2; 7 bases agree with TRBD1. The CDR3 runs 14 residues. V lost 4 bases to trimming and J lost 4 bases; unmatched junction nucleotides: 7. Germline V gives CDR1 SGHDT, CDR2 YYEEEE. The CDR3 region is CASSLDRAPYGYTF. The CDR3 coding sequence is TGTGCCAGCAGCCTTGACAGGGCCCCCTATGGCTACACCTTC. Complete variable domain (other parts from reference TRBV5-6 and TRBJ1-2): DAGVTQSPTHLIKTRGQQVTLRCSPKSGHDTVSWYQQALGQGPQFIFQYYEEEERQRGNFPDRFSGHQFPNYSSELNVNALLLGDSALYLCASSLDRAPYGYTFGSGTRLTVV.

This rearrangement joins TRBV10-3 to TRBJ2-7; TRBD2 matches at 13 bases. CDR1 ENHRY and CDR2 SYGVKD come from the germline V gene. After removal of 0 bases from V and 7 bases from J, the junction contained 6 bases not matched to a gene. CDR3 length: 16 residues. CDR3 amino acids: CAISESTSGRAGEQYF. Written as DNA, the CDR3 is TGTGCCATCAGTGAGTCAACTAGCGGGAGGGCCGGGGAGCAGTACTTC.

This rearrangement joins TRBV27 to TRBJ1-4, with a weak D call TRBD1 (6 bases). The CDR3 is 15 amino acids. The V end lost 5 bases, the J end lost 8 bases, and 18 bases lay between the germline ends. Germline assignment: CDR1 MNHEY and CDR2 SMNVEV (reference sequence). The CDR3 DNA reads TGTGCCAGCAGTCCCGTACTACAGGGTAAAGAAAAACTGTTTTTT. Protein: CASSPVLQGKEKLFF.

V and J are TRBV7-8 and TRBJ1-5, with 10 bases matching TRBD1. The CDR3 is 17 residues long. The trim removed 4 bases at V and 1 base at J, leaving 7 bases unmatched. Germline CDR1 reads SGHVS; CDR2 reads FQNEAQ. CDR3: CASSSLDRGRSNQPQHF. The CDR3 nucleotides read TGTGCCAGCAGCTCACTAGACAGGGGGCGGAGCAATCAGCCCCAGCATTTT.

This chain uses TRBV27 with TRBJ2-7, with 8 positions matching TRBD2. The CDR3 runs 15 residues. Per the germline V gene, CDR1 is MNHEY and CDR2 is SMNVEV (reference sequence). The V and J ends lost 5 bases and 6 bases, in that order; junction bases with no gene match: 12. CDR3 protein: CASSPRGGTTGEQYF. CDR3 DNA: TGTGCCAGCAGTCCACGGGGGGGTACTACCGGCGAGCAGTACTTC.

V gene TRBV12-5 combines with J gene TRBJ1-1; 9 nucleotides line up with TRBD1. The CDR3 is 14 residues long. Germline V CDR1 and CDR2: LGHNT, FRNRAP. V lost 5 bases and J lost 6; bases outside the gene matches: 7. The CDR3 DNA reads TGTGCTAGTGGTCCCGGACAGGGGTTCGCTGAAGCTTTCTTT. Its translation: CASGPGQGFAEAFF.

This chain links TRBV7-9 with TRBJ2-3, with D possibly matching TRBD1 (6 bases). The CDR3 runs 13 residues. Deletions cut 11 bases from V and 0 bases from J, with 12 bases between. Germline V gives CDR1 SEHNR, CDR2 FQNEAQ (reference sequence). The CDR3 loop is CAGRTASTDTQYF. For the CDR3, the DNA is TGTGCCGGACGGACAGCTAGCACAGATACGCAGTATTTT.

The rearrangement links TRBV28 to TRBJ1-5; 7 nucleotides agree with TRBD1. The V segment lost 5 bases and the J segment 4 bases; nucleotides outside the gene matches: 8. The CDR3 spans 15 residues. Germline V gives CDR1 MDHEN, CDR2 SYDVKM. The chain's CDR3 is CASSPGGGGNQPQHF. The DNA of the CDR3 is TGTGCCAGCAGTCCGGGAGGGGGCGGAAATCAGCCCCAGCATTTT.

This clone has a count of ten or more. The chain links TRBV7-2 to TRBJ1-5; 9 positions match TRBD1. Germline CDR1 reads SGHTA; CDR2 reads FQGNSA. The CDR3 is 14 residues long. The V segment lost 4 bases and the J segment 9 bases; nucleotides outside the gene matches: 7. The CDR3 DNA is TGTGCCAGCAGCTCTGGGACAGGGTGGGCGCCCCAGCATTTT. Its protein product is CASSSGTGWAPQHF.

The chain couples TRBV28 to TRBJ1-2; 7 bases match TRBD1. With 5 bases clipped from V and 6 bases from J, the junction kept 6 bases outside the gene matches. CDR3 size: 13 residues. Germline CDR1 and CDR2: MDHEN and SYDVKM. The CDR3 region has the DNA TGTGCCAGCAGTCCGAGGGACAGCCATGGCTACACCTTC. Residues: CASSPRDSHGYTF.

The chain joins TRBV7-9 to TRBJ1-4; TRBD1 matches at 9 bases. Germline V CDR1 and CDR2: SEHNR, FQNEAQ (reference sequence). The CDR3 loop spans 14 amino acids. V trimming: 8 bases; J trimming: 8 bases; junction bases outside the gene matches: 9. Written as DNA, the CDR3 is TGTGCCAGCGGATCCGGGACAGGGACCGAAAAACTGTTTTTT. This encodes CASGSGTGTEKLFF.

The gene calls are TRBV27 and TRBJ2-3; 14 nucleotides align to TRBD2. The CDR3 is made up of 16 amino acids. Unmatched junction bases numbered 8, after V lost 6 bases and J lost 6 bases. The germline CDR1 and CDR2 sequences are MNHEY and SMNVEV (reference sequence). The CDR3 nucleotides are TGTGCCAGCAGCCTGACTAGCGGGAGGGCCACGGATACGCAGTATTTT. This gives the protein CASSLTSGRATDTQYF.

V and J are TRBV27 and TRBJ1-1; D call uncertain. Germline values: CDR1 MNHEY, CDR2 SMNVEV (reference sequence). The CDR3 has 14 residues. Trimming cost V 2 bases and J 4 bases, with 11 bases left between them. The CDR3 DNA reads TGTGCCAGCAGTTTAAGCAGGTTCGGCACTGAAGCTTTCTTT. It is translated as CASSLSRFGTEAFF.

V and J are TRBV15 and TRBJ1-6; TRBD1 agrees at 7 bases. Germline V gene lookup returns CDR1 LNHNV and CDR2 YYDKDF (reference sequence). V was pared by 0 bases and J by 9 bases, with 5 bases of the junction left unmatched. CDR3 length: 15 residues. The CDR3 sequence: CATSREEGASSPLHF. CDR3 DNA: TGTGCCACCAGCAGAGAAGAGGGGGCGAGTTCACCCCTCCACTTT.

The gene calls are TRBV28 and TRBJ1-2; D is perhaps TRBD1 (5 bases). CDR3 length: 13 amino acids. From germline, CDR1 is MDHEN and CDR2 SYDVKM. The ends were cut back, 5 bases at V and 14 bases at J, with 21 bases in the middle. The CDR3 loop reads CASSGGTVGRITF. The CDR3 DNA follows: TGTGCCAGCAGTGGGGGGACGGTGGGTCGTATTACCTTC.

This clone was counted once. The chain employs TRBV6-5 and TRBJ2-4, with D tentatively TRBD1 (5 bases). V lost 0 bases and J lost 4, with 10 bases in between. Looked up from germline, CDR1 is MNHEY and CDR2 is SVGAGI. This CDR3 region has 15 residues. CDR3 in amino acids: CASSYSPGPKNIQYF. CDR3 DNA: TGTGCCAGCAGTTACTCCCCAGGGCCTAAAAACATTCAGTACTTC.